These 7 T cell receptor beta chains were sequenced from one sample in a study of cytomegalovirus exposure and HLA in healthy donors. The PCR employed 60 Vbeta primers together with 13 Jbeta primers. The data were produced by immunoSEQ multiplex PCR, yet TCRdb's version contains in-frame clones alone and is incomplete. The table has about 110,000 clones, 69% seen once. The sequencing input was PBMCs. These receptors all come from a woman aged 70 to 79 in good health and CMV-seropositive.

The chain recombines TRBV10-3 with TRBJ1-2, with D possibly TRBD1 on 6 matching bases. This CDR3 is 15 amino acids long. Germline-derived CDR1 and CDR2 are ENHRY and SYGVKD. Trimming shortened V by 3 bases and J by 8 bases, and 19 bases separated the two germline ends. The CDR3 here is CAISDPGWGQGGYTF. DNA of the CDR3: TGTGCCATCAGTGACCCGGGGTGGGGGCAAGGAGGCTACACCTTC.

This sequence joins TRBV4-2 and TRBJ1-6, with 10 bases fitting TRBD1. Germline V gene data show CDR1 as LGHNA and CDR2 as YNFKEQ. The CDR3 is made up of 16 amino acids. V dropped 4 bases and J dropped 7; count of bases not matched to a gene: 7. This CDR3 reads CASSPGQGRENSPLHF. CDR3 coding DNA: TGTGCCAGCAGCCCGGGACAGGGGCGGGAGAATTCACCCCTCCACTTT.

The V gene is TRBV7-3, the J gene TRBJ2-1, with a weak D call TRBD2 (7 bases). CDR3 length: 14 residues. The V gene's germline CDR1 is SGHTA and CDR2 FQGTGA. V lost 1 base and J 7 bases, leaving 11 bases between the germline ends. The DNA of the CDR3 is TGTGCCAGCAGCTTAAGCAGGGGAGGGAATGAGCAGTTCTTC. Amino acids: CASSLSRGGNEQFF.

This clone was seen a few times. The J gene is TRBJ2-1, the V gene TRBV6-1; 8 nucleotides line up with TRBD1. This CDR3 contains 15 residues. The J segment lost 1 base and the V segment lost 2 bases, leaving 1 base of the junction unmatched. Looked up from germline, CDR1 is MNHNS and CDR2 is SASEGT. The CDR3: CASSERDRSYNEQFF. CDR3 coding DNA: TGTGCCAGCAGTGAAAGGGACAGGTCCTACAATGAGCAGTTCTTC.

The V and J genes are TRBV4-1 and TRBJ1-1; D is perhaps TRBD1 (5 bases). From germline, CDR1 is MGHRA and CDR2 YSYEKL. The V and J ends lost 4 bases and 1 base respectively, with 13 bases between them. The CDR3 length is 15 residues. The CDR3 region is CASSPPDTPNTEAFF. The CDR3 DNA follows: TGCGCCAGCAGCCCCCCGGACACACCGAACACTGAAGCTTTCTTT.

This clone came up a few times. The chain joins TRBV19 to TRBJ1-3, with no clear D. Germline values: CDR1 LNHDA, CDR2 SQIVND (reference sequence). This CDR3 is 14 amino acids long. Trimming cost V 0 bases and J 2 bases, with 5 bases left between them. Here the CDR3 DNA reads TGTGCCAGTAGTATAGAGTCTCCTGGAAACACCATATATTTT. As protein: CASSIESPGNTIYF.

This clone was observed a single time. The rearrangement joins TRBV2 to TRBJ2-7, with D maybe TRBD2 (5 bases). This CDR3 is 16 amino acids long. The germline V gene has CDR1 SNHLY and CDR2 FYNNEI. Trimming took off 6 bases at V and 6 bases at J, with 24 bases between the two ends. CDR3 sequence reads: CASRADSGMASSEQYF. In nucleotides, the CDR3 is TGTGCCAGCAGGGCAGACTCCGGGATGGCAAGCTCCGAGCAGTACTTC.